Below, 7 T cell receptor beta chains from the same sample are listed, as sequenced in a study of blood T cells in healthy people across ages. The use of a sample-barcoded 5' primer and a J-beta primer mix characterized a second PCR of roughly 6 to 11 cycles. TCRdb reprocessed the 5' RACE reads with MiXCR, giving one entry per CDR3 protein. The sample holds hundreds of thousands of distinct CDR3 sequences, about 42% seen once. The sample consisted of blood. The receptors stem from a man at least 80 years old in good health.

The chain links TRBV5-1 to TRBJ2-2; 8 nucleotides match TRBD1. The CDR3 spans 16 residues. The ends lost 4 bases at V and 0 bases at J; junction bases unmatched: 5. The germline V gene encodes CDR1 SGHRS and CDR2 YFSETQ. This chain's CDR3 is CASSDPGGANTGELFF. The CDR3 region has the DNA TGCGCCAGCAGCGACCCAGGGGGCGCGAACACCGGGGAGCTGTTTTTT.

This chain joins TRBV20-1 and TRBJ2-5, with TRBD2 matching over 9 bases. The CDR3 consists of 15 residues. The trim removed 0 bases at V and 11 bases at J, leaving 13 bases unmatched. Germline V lookup: CDR1 DFQATT, CDR2 SNEGSKA (reference sequence). This CDR3 is CSARDLSGRSGEQYF. The CDR3 DNA follows: TGCAGTGCTAGAGATTTGAGCGGGAGGTCTGGGGAGCAGTACTTC.

V gene TRBV2 combines with J gene TRBJ2-1, with TRBD1 matching over 9 bases. Trimming took 7 bases from V and 4 from J; bases not matched to a gene: 5. Germline CDR1 SNHLY, CDR2 FYNNEI. CDR3 length: 14 amino acids. The CDR3 DNA is TGTGCCAGCACCCCGGGACAGGGTTACAATGAGCAGTTCTTC. Its protein is CASTPGQGYNEQFF. The full variable domain, in which reference TRBV2 and TRBJ2-1 provide the parts outside the CDR3, is EPEVTQTPSHQVTQMGQEVILRCVPISNHLYFYWYRQILGQKVEFLVSFYNNEISEKSEIFDDQFSVERPDGSNFTLKIRSTKLEDSAMYFCASTPGQGYNEQFFGPGTRLTVL.

There are a few counts of this clonotype. The chain combines TRBV15 with TRBJ2-5; no clear D gene. Between the trimmed V and J ends, which lost 3 bases and 4 bases, there was a span of 9 bases. Germline V gene sequence: CDR1 LNHNV, CDR2 YYDKDF (reference sequence). The CDR3 is made up of 13 amino acids. CDR3 DNA: TGTGCCACCAGCAGTTCACCACGAGAGACCCAGTACTTC. It translates to CATSSSPRETQYF.

This clonotype was counted between two and nine times. This chain connects TRBV2 to TRBJ2-3, with 7 positions matching TRBD2. Germline V gene data show CDR1 as SNHLY and CDR2 as FYNNEI. The CDR3 sequence is 14 residues long. V trimming: 4 bases; J trimming: 6 bases; junction bases outside the gene matches: 7. CDR3 DNA sequence: TGTGCCAGCAGTGTGGGCGGGAGCAGGGATACGCAGTATTTT. It encodes CASSVGGSRDTQYF.

This clonotype was detected ten times or more. The chain recombines TRBV10-3 with TRBJ2-5, with D tentatively TRBD2 (7 bases). This CDR3 is 15 amino acids long. Per germline, CDR1 ENHRY and CDR2 SYGVKD. The V end was cut by 4 bases, the J end by 4 bases, with 16 bases between. For the CDR3, the DNA is TGTGCCATCAGTGGAGGGGGGGCGATGAGAGAGACCCAGTACTTC. The encoded protein is CAISGGGAMRETQYF.

The gene calls are TRBV4-1 and TRBJ1-2; D call uncertain. The V gene's germline CDR1 is MGHRA and CDR2 YSYEKL. The length of the CDR3 is 15 residues. V was trimmed by 4 bases and J by 0 bases, leaving 12 bases between them. The CDR3 DNA reads TGCGCCAGCAGCCGACCGGACGGTGCTAACTATGGCTACACCTTC. Encoded protein: CASSRPDGANYGYTF.